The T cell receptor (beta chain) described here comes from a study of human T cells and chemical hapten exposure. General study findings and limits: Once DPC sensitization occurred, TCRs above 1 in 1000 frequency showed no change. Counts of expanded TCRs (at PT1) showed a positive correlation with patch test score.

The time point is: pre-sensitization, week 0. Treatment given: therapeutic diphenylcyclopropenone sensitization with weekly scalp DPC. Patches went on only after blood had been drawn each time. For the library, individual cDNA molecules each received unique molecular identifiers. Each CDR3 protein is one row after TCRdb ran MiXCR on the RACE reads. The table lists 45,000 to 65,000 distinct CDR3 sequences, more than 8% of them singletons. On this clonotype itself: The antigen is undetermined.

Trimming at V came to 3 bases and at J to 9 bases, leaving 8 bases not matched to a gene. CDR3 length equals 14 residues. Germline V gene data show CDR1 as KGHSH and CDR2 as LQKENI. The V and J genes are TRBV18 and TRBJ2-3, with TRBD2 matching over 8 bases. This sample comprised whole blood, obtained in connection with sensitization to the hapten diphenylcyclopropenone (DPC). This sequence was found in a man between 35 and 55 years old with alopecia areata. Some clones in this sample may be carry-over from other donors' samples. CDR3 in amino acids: CASSPSGLVVTQYF. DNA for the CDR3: TGTGCCAGCTCACCTTCGGGACTAGTCGTGACGCAGTATTTT.